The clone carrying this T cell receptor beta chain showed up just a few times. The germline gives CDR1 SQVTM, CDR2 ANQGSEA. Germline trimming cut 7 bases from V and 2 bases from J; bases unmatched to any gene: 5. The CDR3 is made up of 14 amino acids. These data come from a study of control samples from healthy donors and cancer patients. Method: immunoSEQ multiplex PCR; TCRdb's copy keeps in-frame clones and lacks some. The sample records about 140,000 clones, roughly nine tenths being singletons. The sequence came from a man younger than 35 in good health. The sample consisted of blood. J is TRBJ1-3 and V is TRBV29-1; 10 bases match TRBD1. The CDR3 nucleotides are TGCAGCGCGGGGACAGGGGTTCCTGGAAACACCATATATTTT. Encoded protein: CSAGTGVPGNTIYF.